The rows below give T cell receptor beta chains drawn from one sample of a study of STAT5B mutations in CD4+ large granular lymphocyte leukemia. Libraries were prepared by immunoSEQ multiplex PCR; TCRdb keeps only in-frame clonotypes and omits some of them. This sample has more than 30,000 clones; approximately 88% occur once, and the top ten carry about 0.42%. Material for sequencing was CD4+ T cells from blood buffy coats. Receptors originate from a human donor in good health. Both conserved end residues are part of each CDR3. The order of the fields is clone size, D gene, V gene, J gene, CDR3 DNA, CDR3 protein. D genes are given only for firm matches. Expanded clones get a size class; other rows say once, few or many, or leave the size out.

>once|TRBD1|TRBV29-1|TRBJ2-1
TGCAGCGTTGAAGACTATCGACAGGGGGTGAATGAGCAGTTCTTC
CSVEDYRQGVNEQFF
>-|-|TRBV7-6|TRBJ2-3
TGTGCCAGCAGCTCCCTACAGGGTGTCACAGATACGCAGTATTTT
CASSSLQGVTDTQYF
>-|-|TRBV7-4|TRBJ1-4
TGTGCCAGCAGCTTGCAGGCAACTAATGAAAAACTGTTTTTT
CASSLQATNEKLFF
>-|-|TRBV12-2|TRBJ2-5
TGTGCAAGTCGCTTACTTCCGGGACGGAAAGCAGGAGAGACCCAGTACTTC
CASRLLPGRKAGETQYF
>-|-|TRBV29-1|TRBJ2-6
TGCAGCGTTGGAGACTCTGGGGCCAACGTCCTGACTTTC
CSVGDSGANVLTF
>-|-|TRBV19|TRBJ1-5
TGTGCCAGTAGTATAGACAGGGCCAGCAATCAGCCCCAGCATTTT
CASSIDRASNQPQHF
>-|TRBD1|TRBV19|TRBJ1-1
TGTGCCAGTAGTGGGACAGTCACCCTGAACACTGAAGCTTTCTTT
CASSGTVTLNTEAFF
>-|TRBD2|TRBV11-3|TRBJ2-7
TGTGCCAGCAGCTTAGATCGTCTTAGCGGGAACACCTACGAGCAGTACTTC
CASSLDRLSGNTYEQYF
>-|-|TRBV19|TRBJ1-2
TGTGCCAGTAGCAGTAACTATGAGGGCTACACCTTC
CASSSNYEGYTF
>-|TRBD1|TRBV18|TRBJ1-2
TGTGCCAGCTCACGCCCACAGGGGCAGGCTTACTATGGCTACACCTTC
CASSRPQGQAYYGYTF
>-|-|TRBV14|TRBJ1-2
TGTGCCAGCAGCCGGGCCGGTGCTGGCTACACCTTC
CASSRAGAGYTF
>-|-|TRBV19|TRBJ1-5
TGTGCCAGTAGTACTCAGGGAATCTACAATCAGCCCCAGCATTTT
CASSTQGIYNQPQHF
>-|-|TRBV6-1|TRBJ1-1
TGTGCCAGCAGTGAAGATCGAATAAGGCGCGGGACTGAAGCTTTCTTT
CASSEDRIRRGTEAFF
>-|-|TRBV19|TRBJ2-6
TGTGCCAGTGGGACTGTCTCTGGGGCCAACGTCCTGACTTTC
CASGTVSGANVLTF
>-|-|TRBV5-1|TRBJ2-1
TGCGCCAGCAGCCCATCTCCGGGAAGGGAGGCCTACAATGAGCAGTTCTTC
CASSPSPGREAYNEQFF
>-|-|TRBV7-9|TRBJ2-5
TGTGCCAGCAGCTCCCGGACGGGGTACCAAGAGACCCAGTACTTC
CASSSRTGYQETQYF
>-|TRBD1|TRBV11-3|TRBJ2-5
TGTGCCAGCAGCAGCATCCGGGACAGAAAAGAGACCCAGTACTTC
CASSSIRDRKETQYF
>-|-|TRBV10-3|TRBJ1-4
TGTGCCATCAGTGTCTCAGGGAGCCCTAATGAAAAACTGTTTTTT
CAISVSGSPNEKLFF
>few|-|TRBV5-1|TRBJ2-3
TGCGCCAGCAGCTTGGTTGGCCTAGCCGTCGCAGATACGCAGTATTTT
CASSLVGLAVADTQYF
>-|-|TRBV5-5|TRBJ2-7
TGTGCCAGCAGCTTGGGTACGGGGGCTAGGGGCGAGCAGTACTTC
CASSLGTGARGEQYF
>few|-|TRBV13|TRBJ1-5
TGTGCCAGCAGCTTAGGCCTAAGCAATCAGCCCCAGCATTTT
CASSLGLSNQPQHF
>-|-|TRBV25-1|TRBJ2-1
TGTGCCAGCAGTGAATTGGGGGAAGGGAACAATGAGCAGTTCTTC
CASSELGEGNNEQFF
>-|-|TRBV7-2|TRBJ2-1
TGTGCCAGCAGCTTAGCCCCTCAGCTTTACAATGAGCAGTTCTTC
CASSLAPQLYNEQFF
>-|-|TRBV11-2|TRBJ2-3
TGTGCCAGCAGCTTCTCCCGGGGAGGGGGTACTAGCACAGATACGCAGTATTTT
CASSFSRGGGTSTDTQYF
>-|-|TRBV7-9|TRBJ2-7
TGTGCCAGCAGCACCGGGACTGATCCCTACGAGCAGTACTTC
CASSTGTDPYEQYF
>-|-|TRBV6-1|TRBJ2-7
TGTGCCAGCAGAGTTAGCGCCTCCTACGAGCAGTACTTC
CASRVSASYEQYF
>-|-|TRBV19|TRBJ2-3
TGTGCCAGTAGTATTGAATCGGCGCAGTATTTT
CASSIESAQYF
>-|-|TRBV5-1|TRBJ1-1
TGCGCCAGCAGCTTGGTGGGGGGGTCGGAAACTGAAGCTTTCTTT
CASSLVGGSETEAFF
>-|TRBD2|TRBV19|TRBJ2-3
TGTGCCAGTAGGCTAGCGGGAGGCACAGATACGCAGTATTTT
CASRLAGGTDTQYF
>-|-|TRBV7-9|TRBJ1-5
TGTGCCAGCAGCTTATTTCAGGGGCTCGATCAGCCCCAGCATTTT
CASSLFQGLDQPQHF
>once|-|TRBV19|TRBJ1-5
TGTGCCAGTAGTACCGGACGGGGGCAGAAATATAGCAATCAGCCCCAGCATTTT
CASSTGRGQKYSNQPQHF
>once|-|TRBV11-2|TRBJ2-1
TGTGCCAGCAGTAGGGGCAATGAGCAGTTCTTC
CASSRGNEQFF
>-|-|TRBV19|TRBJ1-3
TGTGCCAGTAGTACAAAAGTTCCTGGAAACACCATATATTTT
CASSTKVPGNTIYF
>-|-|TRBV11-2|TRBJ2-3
TGTGCCAGCAGCTTAGGACCGGCGTCAGATACGCAGTATTTT
CASSLGPASDTQYF
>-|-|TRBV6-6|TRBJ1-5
TGTGCCAGCAGGACTCCGGGGGGCGGCAATCAGCCCCAGCATTTT
CASRTPGGGNQPQHF
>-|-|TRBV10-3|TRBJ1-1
TGTGCCATCAGTGCCCCCGGGAACACTGAAGCTTTCTTT
CAISAPGNTEAFF
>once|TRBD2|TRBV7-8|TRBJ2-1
TGTGCCAGCAGCTCTGCTGGTAGCGGGGTCTACAATGAGCAGTTCTTC
CASSSAGSGVYNEQFF
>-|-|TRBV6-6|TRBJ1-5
TGTGCCAGCAGTTACGGGGCAGGGACTCAGCCCCAGCATTTT
CASSYGAGTQPQHF
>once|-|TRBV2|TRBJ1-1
TGTGCCACCGGGCCTGAATGGGACACTGAAGCTTTCTTT
CATGPEWDTEAFF
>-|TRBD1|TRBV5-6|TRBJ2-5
TGTGCCAGCAGCTTGAGGGGGCTTGGGACGGAGACCCAGTACTTC
CASSLRGLGTETQYF
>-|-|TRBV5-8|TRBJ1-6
TGTGCCAGCAGCTTGAGGACCAATTCACCCCTCCACTTT
CASSLRTNSPLHF